Given below is one T cell receptor (beta chain) in context. Its target is not known. This record comes from a study of T-cell memory formation after mild COVID-19. Study summary: Largely donor-specific sequence clusters came from two donors. Study-wide points: CD4/CD8 balance held among clones contracting day 15 to 85, and later expanders leaned CD4+. Contracting CD4+ clones were located mainly in CM and EM, and CD8+ clones in EMRA. SARS-CoV-2 specificity was not confirmed for second-wave clones peaking on day 37.

TCRdb re-analysed the 5' RACE reads in MiXCR, keeping a single row per CDR3 protein. The top ten clones hold roughly 31% of a sample with approximately 100,000 distinct CDR3 sequences, over 15% of them seen once. Trimming pared 4 bases from V and 4 bases from J, leaving 20 bases between. CDR1 MGHRA and CDR2 YSYEKL come from the germline V gene. The CDR3 is 16 amino acids. The specimen sequenced was PBMCs or a T cell subset sorted from them (not recorded which). The sequence was obtained from an adult woman who had mild COVID-19 (a few samples of this study predate the infection). Cell type and time point are not known. The chain employs TRBV4-1 and TRBJ2-7; D is perhaps TRBD2 (5 bases). The CDR3 loop reads CASSLDYGVAVYEQYF. DNA of the CDR3: TGCGCCAGCAGCCTAGATTACGGGGTCGCCGTGTACGAGCAGTACTTC.